Following are 15 T cell receptor beta chains from one sample sequenced in a study of blood T cells in healthy people across ages. Using a J-beta primer mix together with a sample-barcoded 5' primer, a second PCR was run for about 6 to 12 cycles. TCRdb independently ran MiXCR on the 5' RACE reads; one entry per CDR3 protein. The sample yields some 1 million distinct CDR3 sequences, roughly 45% seen once. The sample taken for sequencing was blood. These receptors all come from a woman aged 60-75 years in good health.

As regards this clonotype: This sequence may be a read error, since a much larger clone differs from it by one base. The chain joins TRBV6-2 or TRBV6-3 to TRBJ1-2; 8 bases match TRBD1. This CDR3 is 14 amino acids long. V trimming: 2 bases; J trimming: 3 bases; junction bases outside the gene matches: 2. Germline CDR1 and CDR2: MNHEY and SVGEGT. For the CDR3, the DNA is TGTGCCAGCAGTTACGCAGGGGGCGACTATGGCTACACCTTC. This encodes CASSYAGGDYGYTF.

Note on this clonotype: A read error may produce the germline difference seen at one junction end. The rearrangement uses TRBV9 and TRBJ2-1, with D perhaps TRBD1 (6 bases). Germline CDR1 and CDR2: SGDLS and YYNGEE. The CDR3 sequence is 15 residues long. The CDR3 sequence: CANSVVDRQLEGQFF. The CDR3, as DNA: TGTGCCAACAGCGTAGTTGACAGGCAGCTTGAGGGGCAGTTCTTC.

This clonotype occurred a few times. The chain couples TRBV24-1 to TRBJ2-7; D unclear. Germline-derived CDR1 and CDR2 are KGHDR and SFDVKD. The CDR3 covers 12 residues. The CDR3 bases are TGTGCAACCCCAGTCCGGCATTACGAGCAGTACTTC. Translation: CATPVRHYEQYF.

The J gene is TRBJ2-3, the V gene TRBV7-2, with 8 bases aligning to TRBD2. The CDR3 contains 19 residues. The ends lost 1 base at V and 3 bases at J; junction bases unmatched: 15. Germline values: CDR1 SGHTA, CDR2 FQGNSA. The CDR3 loop reads CASSLGDGFGRARTDTQYF. The DNA for the CDR3 is TGTGCCAGCAGCTTAGGGGACGGGTTCGGGAGGGCCCGGACAGATACGCAGTATTTT.

J is TRBJ2-4 and V is TRBV6-6; possible D gene TRBD1, 7 bases. The CDR3 sequence is 15 residues long. CDR1 and CDR2 from the germline V gene are MNHNY and SVGAGI (reference sequence). V was trimmed by 6 bases and J by 13 bases, leaving 25 bases between them. CDR3 nucleotides: TGTGCCAGCAGCCCCGGCAGGGGGGAACTACCAGAGCAGTACTTC. The encoded protein is CASSPGRGELPEQYF.

J is TRBJ2-6 and V is TRBV7-2, with D possibly TRBD1 on 6 matching bases. Looked up from germline, CDR1 is SGHTA and CDR2 is FQGNSA. V lost 5 bases and J lost 0, with 17 bases in between. The CDR3 has 18 residues. The CDR3 is CASSPRDKHLSGANVLTF. CDR3 DNA: TGTGCCAGCAGCCCGAGGGACAAGCACCTCTCTGGGGCCAACGTCCTGACTTTC.

The CDR3 loop is CASSSGGEYVGYTF. The CDR3 region has the DNA TGTGCCAGCAGCTCGGGTGGAGAATACGTTGGCTACACCTTC. V and J are TRBV5-6 and TRBJ1-2; D is unresolved. Trimming shortened V by 3 bases and J by 7 bases, and 16 bases separated the two germline ends. Germline assignment: CDR1 SGHDT and CDR2 YYEEEE. The CDR3 runs 14 residues.

The CDR3 sequence is CASSDLIQTVTYEQYF. CDR3 nucleotide sequence: TGTGCCAGCAGTGACCTCATACAGACAGTTACCTACGAGCAGTACTTC. V usage is TRBV6-1 and J usage is TRBJ2-7, with TRBD1 as a possible D gene (5 bases). This CDR3 spans 16 amino acids. CDR1 and CDR2 from the germline V gene are MNHNS and SASEGT. Trimming took off 3 bases at V and 2 bases at J, with 17 bases between the two ends.

The chain employs TRBV27 and TRBJ2-3, with 14 bases matching TRBD2. Trimming took 4 bases from V and 4 from J; bases not matched to a gene: 4. The CDR3 runs to 16 residues. From germline, CDR1 is MNHEY and CDR2 SMNVEV (reference sequence). The CDR3 sequence: CASSSWTSGGPDTQYF. The DNA of the CDR3 is TGTGCCAGCAGTTCCTGGACTAGCGGGGGGCCAGATACGCAGTATTTT.

The chain employs TRBV25-1 and TRBJ1-2, with 7 bases identical to TRBD1. The CDR3 consists of 12 residues. From germline, CDR1 is MGHDK and CDR2 SYGVNS. V was pared by 6 bases and J by 8 bases, with 6 bases of the junction left unmatched. The CDR3 reads CASSWRGGGYTF. The CDR3 coding sequence is TGTGCCAGCAGCTGGAGAGGGGGCGGCTACACCTTC.

This clonotype was recorded many times. The V gene is TRBV4-2, the J gene TRBJ2-4, with 10 positions matching TRBD2. Per the germline V gene, CDR1 is LGHNA and CDR2 is YNFKEQ. Trimming at V came to 3 bases and at J to 3 bases, leaving 11 bases not matched to a gene. The CDR3 sequence is 18 residues long. This chain's CDR3 is CASSQAERAGGGKNIQYF. CDR3 nucleotide sequence: TGTGCCAGCAGCCAGGCAGAAAGAGCGGGAGGGGGCAAAAACATTCAGTACTTC.

The chain is built from TRBV10-3 and TRBJ2-5; maybe TRBD1 (6 bases). The DNA end lines up better with TRBJ2-7; the J call may be wrong. The CDR3 spans 13 residues. The germline V gene encodes CDR1 ENHRY and CDR2 SYGVKD. In nucleotides, the CDR3 is TGTGCCTCCAGGGGCAAGGGCTCCTACGAGCAGTACTTC. Its translation: CASRGKGSYEQYF.

V usage is TRBV6-1 and J usage is TRBJ1-2; D uncertain. This CDR3 is 13 amino acids long. Trimming took 3 bases from V and 4 from J, leaving 9 bases between them. Looked up from germline, CDR1 is MNHNS and CDR2 is SASEGT. The CDR3 DNA reads as TGTGCCAGCAGTGAGCGGGATCTCTATGGCTACACCTTC. It codes for CASSERDLYGYTF.

This chain joins TRBV6-1 and TRBJ1-6; D possibly corresponds to TRBD1 (6 bases). V lost 2 bases to trimming and J lost 7 bases, with 15 bases between them. The CDR3 runs to 16 residues. CDR1 is MNHNS, CDR2 SASEGT, per germline. The CDR3 nucleotides read TGTGCCAGCAGTGAAAGATCAGGGGCGTTCAATTCACCCCTCCACTTT. Its protein product is CASSERSGAFNSPLHF.

Only a few counts were recorded for this clonotype. V and J are TRBV28 and TRBJ2-1; D is unresolved. Germline V gene sequence: CDR1 MDHEN, CDR2 SYDVKM. V was clipped by 6 bases and J by 4 bases, with 16 bases between them. The CDR3 consists of 15 residues. The CDR3 DNA sequence: TGTGCCAGCAGCTCCAGCGCCACCCCTTACAATGAGCAGTTCTTC. Its protein is CASSSSATPYNEQFF.